A single sample gave rise to the 25 T cell receptor beta chains below, sequenced in a study of blood T cell repertoires in COVID-19. The protocol was immunoSEQ multiplex PCR, while the TCRdb copy is restricted to in-frame clones and leaves out a portion. The repertoire has 75,000 to 95,000 clones, roughly 80% of them found once; the top ten carry around 12%. The material sequenced was peripheral blood. The source of these receptors is a woman aged 40 to 49 with active or convalescent COVID-19.

The rearrangement links TRBV6-1 to TRBJ2-3, with D possibly matching TRBD1 (5 bases). The CDR3 is 13 amino acids. Germline values: CDR1 MNHNS, CDR2 SASEGT. V gave up 3 bases and J gave up 3 bases, with 7 bases separating them. CDR3 nucleotides: TGTGCCAGCAGTGAGGCAGGGACAGATACGCAGTATTTT. This sequence encodes CASSEAGTDTQYF.

The chain recombines TRBV18 with TRBJ1-3, with D possibly being TRBD1 (5 bases). The germline V gene has CDR1 KGHSH and CDR2 LQKENI. This CDR3 is 18 amino acids long. The germline V and J ends were trimmed by 0 bases and 2 bases, with 17 bases remaining between them. In nucleotides, the CDR3 is TGTGCCAGCTCACCACCCATAACAGGTTGGGCGACTGGAAACACCATATATTTT. It translates to CASSPPITGWATGNTIYF.

This chain connects TRBV12-5 to TRBJ2-3; 12 positions match TRBD2. The CDR3 sequence is 16 residues long. Trimming removed 4 bases from V and 8 bases from J; junction bases left unmatched: 10. Germline CDR1 reads LGHNT; CDR2 reads FRNRAP. CDR3 loop: CASGSPPSGRAGTQYF. The CDR3 DNA sequence: TGTGCTAGTGGTTCCCCCCCTAGCGGGAGGGCCGGTACGCAGTATTTT.

This chain joins TRBV4-3 and TRBJ2-5; 9 nucleotides align to TRBD2. This CDR3 is built from 16 residues. Losses at the gene ends were 1 base for V and 2 bases for J; bases not matched to a gene: 5. CDR1 is LGHNA and CDR2 is YSLEER in the germline V gene. The CDR3 protein is CASSQGHSGGQETQYF. DNA for the CDR3: TGCGCCAGCAGCCAAGGACATAGCGGGGGTCAAGAGACCCAGTACTTC.

The chain employs TRBV9 and TRBJ1-6; D might be TRBD1 (5 bases). The CDR3 totals 15 residues. CDR1 and CDR2 from the germline V gene are SGDLS and YYNGEE. Between the trimmed V and J ends, which lost 4 bases and 10 bases, there was a span of 18 bases. The CDR3 DNA is TGTGCCAGCAGCTTTAGCGGCAGGGTAGACTCACCCCTCCACTTT. It codes for CASSFSGRVDSPLHF. The full variable domain, its missing parts supplied by reference TRBV9 and TRBJ1-6, is DSGVTQTPKHLITATGQRVTLRCSPRSGDLSVYWYQQSLDQGLQFLIQYYNGEERAKGNILERFSAQQFPDLHSELNLSSLELGDSALYFCASSFSGRVDSPLHFGNGTRLTVT.

The chain employs TRBV18 and TRBJ1-1, with D maybe TRBD1 (5 bases). The CDR3 has 16 residues. Germline V gives CDR1 KGHSH, CDR2 LQKENI. Trimming removed 3 bases from V and 0 bases from J, with 14 bases in between. CDR3 nucleotide sequence: TGTGCCAGCTCACCGGCGGGGGTCTGGATGAACACTGAAGCTTTCTTT. This translates into CASSPAGVWMNTEAFF.

The chain links TRBV5-3 to TRBJ2-7, with 10 positions matching TRBD2. TRBV5-3 is sorted into the ORF group, with uncertain function. This CDR3 has 13 residues. With V trimmed by 5 bases and J by 6 bases, 5 bases remained unmatched. The CDR3 loop reads CARRGLAGVEQYF. The CDR3, as DNA: TGTGCCAGAAGAGGGCTAGCGGGAGTCGAGCAGTACTTC.

This chain joins TRBV19 and TRBJ1-4; D might be TRBD1 (5 bases). CDR1 LNHDA and CDR2 SQIVND come from the germline V gene (reference sequence). V was pared by 2 bases and J by 8 bases, with 15 bases between. There are 15 residues in the CDR3. As DNA, the CDR3 is TGTGCCAGTAGTATACTCGGGGGGGTTGGAGAAAAACTGTTTTTT. Residues: CASSILGGVGEKLFF.

This rearrangement joins TRBV3-1 (or the pseudogene TRBV3-2) to TRBJ1-1; no definite D call. This CDR3 spans 16 amino acids. Deletions cut 1 base from V and 0 bases from J, with 12 bases between. CDR1 LGHDT and CDR2 YNNKEL come from the germline V gene (reference sequence). Written as DNA, the CDR3 is TGTGCCAGCAGCCAAGCACCCGGGAAATTGAACACTGAAGCTTTCTTT. Protein sequence: CASSQAPGKLNTEAFF.

This clone appeared a single time. The chain recombines TRBV7-9 with TRBJ1-4; D is unclear. V was shortened by 5 bases and J by 4 bases, with 14 bases between the two germline ends. Per germline, CDR1 SEHNR and CDR2 FQNEAQ (reference sequence). The CDR3 has 15 residues. The CDR3 coding sequence is TGTGCCAGCAGCCTTTACAGAGAATTTAATGAAAAACTGTTTTTT. The encoded protein is CASSLYREFNEKLFF.

This clone has just one count. The rearrangement uses TRBV10-3 and TRBJ1-1; D is unclear. V lost 8 bases to trimming and J lost 4 bases, with 11 bases between them. The CDR3 contains 12 residues. The V gene's germline CDR1 is ENHRY and CDR2 SYGVKD. The CDR3 bases are TGTGCCATCGGGCGAGATAGCACTGAAGCTTTCTTT. Translating gives CAIGRDSTEAFF.

This chain joins TRBV6-6 and TRBJ2-5; 8 nucleotides align to TRBD1. The CDR3 totals 14 residues. Germline CDR1 reads MNHNY; CDR2 reads SVGAGI (reference sequence). The V segment lost 6 bases and the J segment 5 bases; nucleotides outside the gene matches: 8. In nucleotides, the CDR3 is TGTGCCAGCAGGACAGGACAGGGTGTCGAGACCCAGTACTTC. It encodes CASRTGQGVETQYF.

The genes are TRBV11-3 and TRBJ1-3; D remains ambiguous. Germline values: CDR1 SGHNT, CDR2 YENEEA. This CDR3 region has 14 residues. Trimming took off 5 bases at V and 4 bases at J, with 12 bases between the two ends. The CDR3 reads CASSLTNTGNTIYF. CDR3 sequence (DNA): TGTGCCAGCAGCCTTACTAACACGGGAAACACCATATATTTT.

The chain joins TRBV10-3 to TRBJ2-1; 10 nucleotides match TRBD2. This CDR3 comprises 14 residues. Germline V gene data show CDR1 as ENHRY and CDR2 as SYGVKD. Trimming at V came to 4 bases and at J to 7 bases, leaving 4 bases not matched to a gene. The CDR3 sequence: CAISAPSGGNEQFF. CDR3 DNA: TGTGCCATCAGTGCCCCTAGCGGGGGAAATGAGCAGTTCTTC.

J is TRBJ1-5 and V is TRBV2; TRBD1 is a possible D gene (6 bases). Trimming pared 6 bases from V and 5 bases from J, leaving 11 bases between. The CDR3 runs to 13 residues. Germline V gene lookup returns CDR1 SNHLY and CDR2 FYNNEI. Here the CDR3 DNA reads TGTGCCAGCAGCACAGGGTTAGATCAGCCCCAGCATTTT. Protein product: CASSTGLDQPQHF.

V gene TRBV5-1 combines with J gene TRBJ1-3, with 8 bases lining up with TRBD1. The CDR3 is made up of 17 amino acids. From germline, CDR1 is SGHRS and CDR2 YFSETQ. Unmatched junction bases numbered 9, after V lost 4 bases and J lost 0 bases. The CDR3 loop reads CASSIGDRPTSGNTIYF. Written as DNA, the CDR3 is TGCGCCAGCAGCATAGGGGACAGGCCGACCTCTGGAAACACCATATATTTT.

In its sample, this clone was seen once. The chain joins TRBV7-2 to TRBJ1-6; 9 positions agree with TRBD1. Trimming took 7 bases from V and 9 from J; bases not matched to a gene: 13. CDR1 SGHTA and CDR2 FQGNSA come from the germline V gene. The CDR3 spans 16 residues. DNA for the CDR3: TGTGCCAGCAAACTTTCGACAGGGGGTACCGGTTCACCCCTCCACTTT. Its protein is CASKLSTGGTGSPLHF.

The chain joins TRBV3-1 (or the pseudogene TRBV3-2) to TRBJ1-3, with TRBD1 as a possible D gene (6 bases). V was trimmed by 6 bases and J by 2 bases, leaving 14 bases between them. CDR3 length equals 15 residues. Germline lookup yields CDR1 LGHDT and CDR2 YNNKEL (reference sequence). The CDR3 protein is CASSHLQGAGNTIYF. CDR3 nucleotides: TGTGCCAGCAGTCACCTACAGGGAGCTGGAAACACCATATATTTT.

The rearrangement uses TRBV7-3 and TRBJ2-1, with 8 bases identical to TRBD2. V dropped 4 bases and J dropped 9; count of bases not matched to a gene: 8. The germline CDR1 and CDR2 sequences are SGHTA and FQGTGA. The CDR3 has 14 amino acids. CDR3 bases: TGTGCCAGCAGCTACTCCGGGACTAGGGTTGAGCAGTTCTTC. This codes for CASSYSGTRVEQFF.

This clone was seen just once. The rearrangement links TRBV18 to TRBJ1-5; D is unclear. Per the germline V gene, CDR1 is KGHSH and CDR2 is LQKENI. This CDR3 region has 14 residues. Trimming pared 6 bases from V and 4 bases from J, leaving 13 bases between. The CDR3, as DNA: TGTGCCAGCTCCGACGACCTAGCGAATCAGCCCCAGCATTTT. This gives the protein CASSDDLANQPQHF.

The rearrangement joins TRBV7-9 to TRBJ2-3, with 11 positions matching TRBD2. The V segment lost 5 bases and the J segment 2 bases; nucleotides outside the gene matches: 9. The CDR3 has 17 residues. CDR1 SEHNR and CDR2 FQNEAQ come from the germline V gene (reference sequence). CDR3: CASSPRLAGKTTDTQYF. DNA for the CDR3: TGTGCCAGCAGCCCGAGACTAGCGGGGAAAACCACAGATACGCAGTATTTT.

V usage is TRBV4-3 and J usage is TRBJ2-7; possibly TRBD2 for D (6 bases). The CDR3 covers 15 residues. Germline CDR1 LGHNA, CDR2 YSLEER. V lost 3 bases to trimming and J lost 2 bases, with 14 bases between them. The CDR3 coding sequence is TGCGCCAGCAGCCAGGAGGGGCAGGGTCCCTACGAGCAGTACTTC. Protein sequence: CASSQEGQGPYEQYF.

V gene TRBV28 combines with J gene TRBJ1-2, with no clear D. The germline gives CDR1 MDHEN, CDR2 SYDVKM. This CDR3 has 12 amino acids. V lost 8 bases and J 5 bases, leaving 12 bases between the germline ends. CDR3: CASRNEDYGYTF. In nucleotides, the CDR3 is TGTGCCAGCCGGAACGAGGATTATGGCTACACCTTC.

The chain links TRBV27 to TRBJ1-1; a weak D match, TRBD1 (5 bases). CDR1 and CDR2 (germline): MNHEY, SMNVEV (reference sequence). The V gene lost 6 bases and the J gene lost 1 base, with 9 bases spanning the gap. The CDR3 sequence is 13 residues long. CDR3: CASSRTRNTEAFF. The CDR3 DNA is TGTGCCAGCAGCCGGACAAGGAACACTGAAGCTTTCTTT.

The V and J genes are TRBV28 and TRBJ1-1; D gene ambiguous. CDR1 is MDHEN, CDR2 SYDVKM, per germline. V was clipped by 5 bases and J by 8 bases, with 9 bases between them. CDR3 length: 11 residues. CDR3 sequence reads: CASSEGLEAFF. The CDR3, as DNA: TGTGCCAGCAGTGAAGGACTGGAAGCTTTCTTT.